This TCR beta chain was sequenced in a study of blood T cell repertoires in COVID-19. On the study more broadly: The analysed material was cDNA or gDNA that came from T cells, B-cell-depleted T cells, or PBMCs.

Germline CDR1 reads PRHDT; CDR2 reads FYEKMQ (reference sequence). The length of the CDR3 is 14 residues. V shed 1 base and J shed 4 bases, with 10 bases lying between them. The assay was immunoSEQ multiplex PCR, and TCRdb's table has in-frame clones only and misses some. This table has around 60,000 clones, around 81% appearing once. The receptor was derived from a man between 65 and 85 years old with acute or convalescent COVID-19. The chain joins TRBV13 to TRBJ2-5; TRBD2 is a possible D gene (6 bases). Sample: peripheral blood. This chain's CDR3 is CASSLAGVVETQYF. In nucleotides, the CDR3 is TGTGCCAGCAGCTTAGCGGGGGTGGTAGAGACCCAGTACTTC.